The rows below give T cell receptor beta chains drawn from one sample of a study of T cells after yellow fever vaccination. TCRdb analysed the 5' RACE reads with MiXCR anew, one entry per CDR3 protein. The sample yields 250,000 to 350,000 distinct CDR3 sequences, around 4.3% seen once. This sample comprised PBMCs, obtained 15 days after the yellow fever booster vaccination. The receptor set was obtained from a man aged 18 to 30 who received the YFV17D yellow fever vaccine. The CDR3 runs from the conserved cysteine through the conserved F or W. Clone size is not always given. Where it is, it says once, few, many or a class for expanded clones.

v_call clone_size cdr3_aa
TRBV11-1 many CASSLGQGADNEQFF
TRBV5-1 many CASSLQAENTEAFF
TRBV23-1 few CARPNGETQYF
TRBV28 once CASSLAKAGNTDTQYF
TRBV12-5 many CASGLNTDTQYF
TRBV20-1 few CSALLTSGGTDTQYF
TRBV11-2 - CASSLVSPHQETQYF
TRBV7-9 - CASSPIGQGEANTIYF
TRBV7-9 many CASSSPSGATDTQYF
TRBV29-1 many CSEVTSTDTQYF
TRBV11-3 few CASSLDDLGRGTQYF
TRBV3-1 - CASSQEWGRGDTQYF
TRBV20-1 many CSARIRTSSTEQYF
TRBV24-1 few CATSDSYRGRGNEQFF
TRBV3-1 few CASSLDRKALETQYF
TRBV20-1 many CSARKDRVGSRANEKLFF
TRBV20-1 many CSAVGGTDEQYF
TRBV5-1 few CASSFQPAELQETQYF
TRBV6-1 many CASSELVGLAYNEQFF
TRBV6-2/TRBV6-3 many CASSYSSYSTGNYGYTF
TRBV2 many CASTGGVVLDEQFF
TRBV4-2 many CASSQDLGQESSPLHF
TRBV7-2 many CASSTKRGGGETQYF
TRBV20-1 few CSARSQGSNTEAFF
TRBV29-1 many CSVDLEISYNEQFF